This TCR beta chain comes out of a study of blood T cell repertoires in COVID-19. Background on the study: The study drew acute and convalescent COVID-19 samples from the United States, Italy and Spain. In each case, the material was cDNA or gDNA derived from T cells, B-cell-depleted T cells, or PBMCs.

Germline loops: CDR1 MNHEY, CDR2 SMNVEV (reference sequence). The CDR3 sequence is 16 residues long. Trimming took 8 bases from V and 3 from J; bases not matched to a gene: 11. In the original processing: Reference gene primers were amplified, and this amplification served to estimate nucleated cell counts. The assay was immunoSEQ multiplex PCR, and TCRdb's table has in-frame clones only and misses some. The DNA was the basis for D and trimming; V, J and clone size are from that table. The profile shows some 150,000 clones, around 86% of them singletons. The V call is TRBV27, the J call TRBJ2-2; TRBD1 agrees at 8 bases. This TCR was recovered from a man in his fifties with active COVID-19. The sequenced material came from peripheral blood. CDR3 region: CASGSPYRGYTGELFF. The CDR3 DNA reads TGTGCCAGCGGCTCCCCTTACAGGGGGTACACCGGGGAGCTGTTTTTT.